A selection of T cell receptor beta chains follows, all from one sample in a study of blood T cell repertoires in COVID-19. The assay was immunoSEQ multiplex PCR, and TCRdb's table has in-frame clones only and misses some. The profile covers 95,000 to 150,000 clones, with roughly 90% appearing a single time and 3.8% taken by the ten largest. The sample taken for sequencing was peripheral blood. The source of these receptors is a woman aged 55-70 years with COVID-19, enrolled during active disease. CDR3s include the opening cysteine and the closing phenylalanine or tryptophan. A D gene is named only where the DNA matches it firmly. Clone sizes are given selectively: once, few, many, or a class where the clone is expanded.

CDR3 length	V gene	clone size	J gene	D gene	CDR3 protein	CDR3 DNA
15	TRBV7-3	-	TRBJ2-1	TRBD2	CASSPAPGTSDEQFF	TGTGCCAGCAGCCCAGCTCCGGGGACTAGTGATGAGCAGTTCTTC
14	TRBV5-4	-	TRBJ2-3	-	CASSFDYSTDTQYF	TGTGCCAGCAGCTTTGACTACAGCACAGATACGCAGTATTTT
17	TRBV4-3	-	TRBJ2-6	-	CASRDTRQRSGANVLTF	TGCGCCAGCAGGGACACCCGGCAGCGCTCTGGGGCCAACGTCCTGACTTTC
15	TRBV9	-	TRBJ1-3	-	CASSFRDRVGDTIYF	TGTGCCAGCAGCTTCCGAGATAGGGTAGGGGACACCATATATTTT
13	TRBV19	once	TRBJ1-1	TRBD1	CATRAGGGTEAFF	TGTGCCACCCGGGCAGGGGGCGGCACTGAAGCTTTCTTT
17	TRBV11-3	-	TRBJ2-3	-	CASSSTGLLGRADTQYF	TGTGCCAGCAGCTCGACAGGTTTATTGGGGCGCGCAGATACGCAGTATTTT
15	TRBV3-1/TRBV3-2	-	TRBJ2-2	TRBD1	CASSQPQGAPGELFF	TGTGCCAGCAGCCAACCCCAGGGGGCCCCCGGGGAGCTGTTTTTT
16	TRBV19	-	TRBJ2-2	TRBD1	CASSVTPGQVVRELFF	TGTGCCAGTAGTGTTACTCCGGGACAGGTCGTCCGGGAGCTGTTTTTT
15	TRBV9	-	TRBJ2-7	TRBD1	CASSPGQGPSYEQYF	TGTGCCAGCAGCCCTGGACAGGGGCCGTCCTACGAGCAGTACTTC
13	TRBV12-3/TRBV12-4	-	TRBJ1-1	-	CASSLGAGTEAFF	TGTGCCAGCAGTTTAGGCGCGGGGACTGAAGCTTTCTTT
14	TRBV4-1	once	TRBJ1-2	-	CASSRGGEGYGYTF	TGCGCCAGCAGCCGGGGAGGGGAGGGCTATGGCTACACCTTC
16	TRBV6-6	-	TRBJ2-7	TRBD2	CASKLRGGSFLYEQYF	TGTGCCAGCAAGCTCCGGGGAGGGAGTTTCCTCTACGAGCAGTACTTC
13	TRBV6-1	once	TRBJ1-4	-	CASRGHQNEKLFF	TGTGCCAGCAGAGGACACCAGAATGAAAAACTGTTTTTT
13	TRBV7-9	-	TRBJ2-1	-	CASSPSVSNEQFF	TGTGCCAGCAGCCCAAGCGTCAGTAATGAGCAGTTCTTC
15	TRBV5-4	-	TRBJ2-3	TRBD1	CASSLEGASINTQYF	TGTGCCAGCAGCTTGGAGGGGGCCAGTATAAATACGCAGTATTTT
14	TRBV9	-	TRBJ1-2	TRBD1	CASSVPGQGSGYTF	TGTGCCAGCAGCGTCCCGGGACAGGGGAGCGGCTACACCTTC
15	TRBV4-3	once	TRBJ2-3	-	CASSQEKQGTDTQYF	TGCGCCAGCAGCCAAGAAAAACAAGGCACAGATACGCAGTATTTT
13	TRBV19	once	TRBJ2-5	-	CASRSRGEETQYF	TGTGCCAGTAGGTCCAGGGGGGAGGAGACCCAGTACTTC
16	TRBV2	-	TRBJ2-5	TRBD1	CASSVDRGLGQETQYF	TGTGCCAGCAGTGTCGACAGGGGGCTTGGGCAAGAGACCCAGTACTTC
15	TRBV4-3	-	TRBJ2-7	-	CASSQVNHAAYEQYF	TGCGCCAGCAGCCAAGTAAATCACGCAGCGTACGAGCAGTACTTC
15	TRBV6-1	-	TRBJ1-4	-	CASSEAGATNEKLFF	TGTGCCAGCAGTGAAGCCGGGGCAACTAATGAAAAACTGTTTTTT
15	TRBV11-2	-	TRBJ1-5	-	CASSSVSGVFQPQHF	TGTGCCAGCAGCTCGGTAAGCGGGGTATTTCAGCCCCAGCATTTT
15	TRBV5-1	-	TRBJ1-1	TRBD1	CASSLGPTGDTEAFF	TGCGCCAGCAGCTTGGGTCCCACAGGGGACACTGAAGCTTTCTTT
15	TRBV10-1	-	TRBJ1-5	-	CASSESYGTGQPQHF	TGCGCCAGCAGTGAGTCTTACGGTACGGGTCAGCCCCAGCATTTT
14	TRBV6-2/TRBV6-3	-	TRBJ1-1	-	CASSYSGGYTEAFF	TGTGCCAGCAGTTACTCAGGAGGATACACTGAAGCTTTCTTT
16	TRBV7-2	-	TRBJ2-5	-	CASSPSSGVVQETQYF	TGTGCCAGCAGCCCCTCTTCGGGGGTCGTCCAAGAGACCCAGTACTTC
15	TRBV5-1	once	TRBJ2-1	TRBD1	CASSLFTWRGQDKFF	TGCGCCAGCAGCTTGTTTACTTGGCGGGGACAGGATAAGTTCTTC
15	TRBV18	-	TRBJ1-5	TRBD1	CASSATGEGNQPQHF	TGTGCCAGCTCAGCGACAGGGGAGGGCAATCAGCCCCAGCATTTT
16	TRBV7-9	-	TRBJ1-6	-	CASSDRDTVYNSPLHF	TGTGCCAGCAGCGACCGGGACACTGTCTATAATTCACCCCTCCACTTT
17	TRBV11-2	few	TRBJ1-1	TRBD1	CASSFRTEGASNTEAFF	TGTGCCAGCAGCTTTCGGACAGAGGGGGCATCGAACACTGAAGCTTTCTTT
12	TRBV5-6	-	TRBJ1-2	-	CASSLDRVSYTF	TGTGCCAGCAGCTTGGACAGGGTTAGCTACACCTTC
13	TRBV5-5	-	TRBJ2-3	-	CASSLPSSDTQYF	TGTGCCAGCAGCTTGCCTAGCTCGGATACGCAGTATTTT
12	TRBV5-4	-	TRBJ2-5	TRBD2	CASSGTTETQYF	TGTGCCAGCAGCGGGACTACGGAGACCCAGTACTTC
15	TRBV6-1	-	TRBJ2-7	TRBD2	CASSEGLAGTYEQYF	TGTGCCAGCAGTGAGGGACTAGCGGGGACTTACGAGCAGTACTTC
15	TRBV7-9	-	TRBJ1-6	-	CASSSNGTPNSPLHF	TGTGCCAGCAGCTCCAACGGGACACCTAATTCACCCCTCCACTTT
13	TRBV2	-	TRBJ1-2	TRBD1	CASRGQGVNKNTF	TGTGCCAGCAGAGGACAGGGTGTTAATAAGAACACCTTC
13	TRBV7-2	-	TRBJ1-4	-	CASSLGNREKLFF	TGTGCCAGCAGCTTAGGAAACAGGGAAAAACTGTTTTTT
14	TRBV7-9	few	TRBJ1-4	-	CASKIAQTNEKLFF	TGTGCCAGCAAAATCGCACAAACTAATGAAAAACTGTTTTTT
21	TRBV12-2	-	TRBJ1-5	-	CASRLVSRDRGPNRTPQPQHF	TGTGCAAGTCGCTTAGTTTCCCGGGACAGGGGGCCCAACCGGACGCCTCAGCCCCAGCATTTT
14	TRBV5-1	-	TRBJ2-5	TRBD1	CASSTGTGRQTQYF	TGCGCCAGCAGCACGGGGACAGGTCGGCAGACCCAGTACTTC
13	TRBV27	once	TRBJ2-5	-	CASGDRRSETQYF	TGTGCCAGCGGAGACAGGCGCTCAGAGACCCAGTACTTC
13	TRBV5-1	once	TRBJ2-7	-	CASSLEGSGEQYF	TGCGCCAGCAGCTTGGAGGGGTCGGGCGAGCAGTACTTC
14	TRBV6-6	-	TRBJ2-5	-	CASRKSGGQETQYF	TGTGCCAGCAGGAAATCCGGGGGCCAAGAGACCCAGTACTTC
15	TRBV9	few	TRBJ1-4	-	CASSVAPSSGGKLFF	TGTGCCAGCAGCGTAGCTCCCAGTTCTGGCGGAAAACTGTTTTTT
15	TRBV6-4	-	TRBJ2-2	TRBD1	CASSERGQYTGELFF	TGTGCCAGCAGTGAGAGGGGGCAATACACCGGGGAGCTGTTTTTT
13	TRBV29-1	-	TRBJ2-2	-	CSVRQVNTGELFF	TGCAGCGTGAGACAGGTGAACACCGGGGAGCTGTTTTTT
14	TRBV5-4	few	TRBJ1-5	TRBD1	CASSADRGSEPQHF	TGTGCCAGCAGCGCGGACAGGGGTTCGGAGCCCCAGCATTTT
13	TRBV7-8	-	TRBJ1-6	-	CASSLARDSPLHF	TGTGCCAGCAGCTTAGCCCGGGATTCACCCCTCCACTTT
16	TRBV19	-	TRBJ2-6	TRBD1	CASSIDTGAGANVLTF	TGTGCCAGTAGTATAGACACAGGGGCTGGGGCCAACGTCCTGACTTTC
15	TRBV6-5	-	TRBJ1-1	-	CASRIKGGLNTEAFF	TGTGCCAGCAGGATTAAAGGGGGTCTGAACACTGAAGCTTTCTTT
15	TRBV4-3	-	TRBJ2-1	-	CASSQGLSSYNEQFF	TGCGCCAGCAGCCAAGGCCTGAGCTCCTACAATGAGCAGTTCTTC
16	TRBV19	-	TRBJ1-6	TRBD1	CASSGTGGVKNSPLHF	TGTGCCAGTAGTGGGACAGGGGGCGTCAAAAATTCACCCCTCCACTTT
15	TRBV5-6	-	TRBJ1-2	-	CASTSTEKANYGYTF	TGTGCCAGCACCTCAACGGAGAAAGCTAACTATGGCTACACCTTC
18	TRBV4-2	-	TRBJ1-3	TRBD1	CASSQPGQGTLSGNTIYF	TGTGCCAGCAGCCAACCGGGACAGGGGACACTCTCTGGAAACACCATATATTTT